This T cell receptor (beta chain) originates from a study of T cell repertoires in cytomegalovirus infection. Study information: Public TCR beta signature analysis indicated the presence of both CMV infection and matching HLA type. Notes on the study in general: CMV carriers with the relevant HLA were identified by cumulative public TCR beta family frequency. Dominating the ex vivo response were TCR beta clonotypes that were CMV-specific and HLA-C-restricted.

A single record per CDR3 protein comes from TCRdb applying MiXCR to the reads. This sample carries 570,000 or so distinct CDR3 sequences, roughly 42% of them seen once, and the ten largest clones take around 50%. The CDR3 totals 16 residues. Between the trimmed V and J ends, which lost 5 bases and 0 bases, there was a span of 16 bases. Looked up from germline, CDR1 is SGHTA and CDR2 is FQGNSA. Remarks on this clonotype: Its specificity is unknown.

Sequenced here: cultured PBMCs, sampled from culture after CMV antigen stimulation. The sequence came from a human donor in good health (CMV status not recorded). Some clones in this sample may be carry-over from other donors' samples. The V gene is TRBV7-2, the J gene TRBJ2-5, with D possibly being TRBD2 (6 bases). Here the CDR3 DNA reads TGTGCCAGCAGCAACCGGGACTCGAAGTACCAAGAGACCCAGTACTTC. Its protein is CASSNRDSKYQETQYF.